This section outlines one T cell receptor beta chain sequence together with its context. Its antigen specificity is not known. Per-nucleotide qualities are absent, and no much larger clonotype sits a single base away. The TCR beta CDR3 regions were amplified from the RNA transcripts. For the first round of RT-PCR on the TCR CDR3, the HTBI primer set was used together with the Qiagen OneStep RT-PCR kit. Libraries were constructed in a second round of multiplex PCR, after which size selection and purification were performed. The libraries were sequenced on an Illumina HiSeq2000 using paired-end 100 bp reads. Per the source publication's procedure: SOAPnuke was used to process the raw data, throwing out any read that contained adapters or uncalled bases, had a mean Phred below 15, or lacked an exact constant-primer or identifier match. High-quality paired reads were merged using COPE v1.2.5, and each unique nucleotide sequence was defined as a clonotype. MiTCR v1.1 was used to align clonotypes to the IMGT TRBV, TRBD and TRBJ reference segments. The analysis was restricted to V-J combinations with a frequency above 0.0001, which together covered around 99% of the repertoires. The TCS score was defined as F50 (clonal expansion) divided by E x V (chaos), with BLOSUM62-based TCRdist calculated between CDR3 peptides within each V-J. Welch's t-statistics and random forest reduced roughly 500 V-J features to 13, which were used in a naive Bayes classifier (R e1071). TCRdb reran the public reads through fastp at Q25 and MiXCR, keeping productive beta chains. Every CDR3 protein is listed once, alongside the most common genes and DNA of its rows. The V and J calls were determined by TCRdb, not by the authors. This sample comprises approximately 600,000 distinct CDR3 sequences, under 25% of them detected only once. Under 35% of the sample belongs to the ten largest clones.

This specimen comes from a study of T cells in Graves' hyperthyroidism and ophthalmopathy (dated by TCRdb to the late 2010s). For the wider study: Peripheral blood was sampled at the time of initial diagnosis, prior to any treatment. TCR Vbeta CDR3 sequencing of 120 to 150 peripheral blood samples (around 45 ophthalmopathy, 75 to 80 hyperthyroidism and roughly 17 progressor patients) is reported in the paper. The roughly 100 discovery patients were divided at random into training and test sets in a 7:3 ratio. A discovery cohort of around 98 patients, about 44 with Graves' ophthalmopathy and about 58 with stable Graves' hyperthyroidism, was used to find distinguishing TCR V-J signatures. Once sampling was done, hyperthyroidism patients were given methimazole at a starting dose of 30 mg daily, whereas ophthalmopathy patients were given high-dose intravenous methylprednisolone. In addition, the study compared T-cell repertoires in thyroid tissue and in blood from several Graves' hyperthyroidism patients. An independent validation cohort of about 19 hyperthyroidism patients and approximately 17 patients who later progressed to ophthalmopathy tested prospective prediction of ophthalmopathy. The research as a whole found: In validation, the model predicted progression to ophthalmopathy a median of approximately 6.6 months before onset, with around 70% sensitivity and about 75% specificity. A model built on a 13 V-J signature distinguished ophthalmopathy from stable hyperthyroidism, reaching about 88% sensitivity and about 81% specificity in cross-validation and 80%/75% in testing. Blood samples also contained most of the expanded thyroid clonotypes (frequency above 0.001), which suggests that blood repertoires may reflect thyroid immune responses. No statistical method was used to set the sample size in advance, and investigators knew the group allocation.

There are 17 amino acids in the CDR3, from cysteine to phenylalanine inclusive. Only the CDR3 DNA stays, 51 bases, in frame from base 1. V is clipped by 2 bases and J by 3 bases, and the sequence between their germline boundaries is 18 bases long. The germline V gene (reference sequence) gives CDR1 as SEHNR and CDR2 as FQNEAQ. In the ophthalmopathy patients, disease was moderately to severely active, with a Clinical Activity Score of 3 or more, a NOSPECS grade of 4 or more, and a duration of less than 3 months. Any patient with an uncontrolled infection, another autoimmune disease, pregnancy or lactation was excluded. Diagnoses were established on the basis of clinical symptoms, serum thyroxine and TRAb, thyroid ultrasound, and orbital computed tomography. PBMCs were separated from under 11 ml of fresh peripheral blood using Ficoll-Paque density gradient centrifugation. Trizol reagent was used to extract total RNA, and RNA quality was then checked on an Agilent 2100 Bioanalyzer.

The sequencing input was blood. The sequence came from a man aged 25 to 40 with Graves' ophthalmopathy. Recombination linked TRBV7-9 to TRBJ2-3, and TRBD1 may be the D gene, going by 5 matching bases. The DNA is TGTGCCAGCAGCTTAACCCAGGGTTTTCGTGTTACAGATACGCAGTATTTT. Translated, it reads CASSLTQGFRVTDTQYF.